The clone carrying this T cell receptor beta chain appeared many times. Its cognate antigen is unknown. The source of the sample is a study of response to subunit inactivated influenza vaccine. Study-level results: Seasonal influenza vaccination, on each occasion, was suggested by the authors to recruit few new T cells.

The V gene lost 0 bases and the J gene lost 1 base, with 5 bases spanning the gap. CDR3 length: 14 amino acids. The germline V gene encodes CDR1 MNHEY and CDR2 SMNVEV (reference sequence). TCRdb reprocessed the RT-PCR reads with MiXCR, giving one entry per CDR3 protein. The sample includes around 190,000 distinct CDR3 sequences, about 10% of them seen just once. This clonotype was sampled from a man in his fifties or sixties who received an inactivated influenza vaccine. This sequence joins TRBV27 and TRBJ2-3; D remains ambiguous. The specimen comprised non-naive T cells sorted from PBMCs, sampled on the day of vaccination. The CDR3 is CASSLSYGTDTQYF. As DNA, the CDR3 is TGTGCCAGCAGTTTATCGTACGGCACAGATACGCAGTATTTT.